A selection of T cell receptor beta chains follows, all from one sample in a study of shared clonotypes between healthy human individuals. Sequenced by immunoSEQ multiplex PCR; TCRdb stores in-frame clones only, minus some. The sample carries roughly 2 million clones, approximately 94% recorded once. The specimen was naive CD8+ T cells sorted from blood. These TCRs come from a man between 18 and 29 years old in good health. Both conserved end residues are part of each CDR3. A D gene is named only where the DNA matches it firmly. Part of the rows lack a size; the others show once, few, many or a class for expanded clones.

V gene: TRBV5-1; clone size: NA; D gene: NA; CDR3 protein: CASSLAAGGRYNEQFF
V gene: TRBV5-8; clone size: once; D gene: NA; CDR3 protein: CATHRATKDTQYF
V gene: TRBV4-3; clone size: once; D gene: NA; CDR3 protein: CASSQGEAIPYEQYF
V gene: TRBV7-9; clone size: NA; D gene: NA; CDR3 protein: CASSFGAEQYF
V gene: TRBV9; clone size: NA; D gene: NA; CDR3 protein: CASSVDSSSYEQYF
V gene: TRBV6-5; clone size: NA; D gene: TRBD1; CDR3 protein: CASSPTGSNEKLFF
V gene: TRBV7-9; clone size: NA; D gene: NA; CDR3 protein: CASSLPAGYEQYF
V gene: TRBV29-1; clone size: NA; D gene: TRBD1; CDR3 protein: CSVPDRGRVGTEAFF
V gene: TRBV23-1; clone size: NA; D gene: TRBD1; CDR3 protein: CASRKQGARGYTF
V gene: TRBV6-5; clone size: NA; D gene: TRBD1; CDR3 protein: CASSTDRGGYEQYF
V gene: TRBV4-3; clone size: NA; D gene: TRBD1; CDR3 protein: CASSQGTGVFNEQFF
V gene: TRBV13; clone size: NA; D gene: TRBD2; CDR3 protein: CASSLIAGGYNEQFF
V gene: TRBV29-1; clone size: NA; D gene: NA; CDR3 protein: CSVPGSPELADEQFF
V gene: TRBV25-1; clone size: NA; D gene: TRBD1; CDR3 protein: CASRRQGAGETQYF
V gene: TRBV10-2; clone size: NA; D gene: NA; CDR3 protein: CASEESGEQFF
V gene: TRBV7-9; clone size: NA; D gene: NA; CDR3 protein: CASSSTWADRAKNIQYF
V gene: TRBV2; clone size: NA; D gene: NA; CDR3 protein: CASSVPQGANYGYTF
V gene: TRBV27; clone size: NA; D gene: TRBD1; CDR3 protein: CASSPIRDRGYNEQFF
V gene: TRBV4-1; clone size: NA; D gene: TRBD1; CDR3 protein: CASSPGTGLAGELFF
V gene: TRBV6-7; clone size: NA; D gene: NA; CDR3 protein: CASSANSRQSRANVLTF
V gene: TRBV5-1; clone size: NA; D gene: NA; CDR3 protein: CASSLSEVIDTQYF
V gene: TRBV30; clone size: NA; D gene: TRBD2; CDR3 protein: CAWSVASGTPEQYF
V gene: TRBV10-1; clone size: NA; D gene: NA; CDR3 protein: CASSESGDVGNTEAFF
V gene: TRBV4-1; clone size: NA; D gene: TRBD1; CDR3 protein: CASSQDGDSDSPLHF
V gene: TRBV7-8; clone size: NA; D gene: NA; CDR3 protein: CASSLVSSTSQETQYF
V gene: TRBV7-6; clone size: NA; D gene: TRBD1; CDR3 protein: CASSYDRGPTDTQYF
V gene: TRBV25-1; clone size: NA; D gene: NA; CDR3 protein: CASSYGVGYTF
V gene: TRBV9; clone size: NA; D gene: NA; CDR3 protein: CASSPSPRHASDTQYF
V gene: TRBV30; clone size: once; D gene: NA; CDR3 protein: CAWSVWGYEQYF
V gene: TRBV19; clone size: NA; D gene: NA; CDR3 protein: CASTPGRNEQFF
V gene: TRBV11-2; clone size: NA; D gene: TRBD2; CDR3 protein: CASSFPGLAYPGELFF
V gene: TRBV4-1; clone size: NA; D gene: NA; CDR3 protein: CASSQDRSYEQYF
V gene: TRBV28; clone size: NA; D gene: TRBD1; CDR3 protein: CATLDRVPYNEQFF
V gene: TRBV15; clone size: NA; D gene: TRBD1; CDR3 protein: CATSRGRGPREAEAFF
V gene: TRBV7-9; clone size: NA; D gene: NA; CDR3 protein: CASSSPDGSYEQYF
V gene: TRBV6-9; clone size: NA; D gene: TRBD1; CDR3 protein: CASKVSRDREGVSNQPQHF
V gene: TRBV2; clone size: NA; D gene: TRBD1; CDR3 protein: CASIGDREAFF
V gene: TRBV6-5; clone size: NA; D gene: NA; CDR3 protein: CASSYLDGNEQFF
V gene: TRBV6-5; clone size: NA; D gene: TRBD2; CDR3 protein: CASSPLAGGRDEQFF
V gene: TRBV18; clone size: NA; D gene: NA; CDR3 protein: CASSPRRSQGMNTGELFF
V gene: TRBV7-9; clone size: NA; D gene: NA; CDR3 protein: CASSVQADQPQHF
V gene: TRBV9; clone size: NA; D gene: NA; CDR3 protein: CASSVVYNTDTQYF
V gene: TRBV5-1; clone size: once; D gene: NA; CDR3 protein: CASSFSSPTDEQYF
V gene: TRBV6-1; clone size: NA; D gene: TRBD2; CDR3 protein: CASSEVFWRELPDTQYF
V gene: TRBV28; clone size: NA; D gene: NA; CDR3 protein: CASSLFGGENIQYF
V gene: TRBV10-1; clone size: NA; D gene: NA; CDR3 protein: CASSESGTYEQYF
V gene: TRBV7-9; clone size: NA; D gene: TRBD1; CDR3 protein: CASSPETGGEQYF
V gene: TRBV6-5; clone size: NA; D gene: NA; CDR3 protein: CASSFPSTDTQYF
V gene: TRBV28; clone size: once; D gene: TRBD1; CDR3 protein: CASTRQGVPQPQHF